This T cell receptor (beta chain) originates from a study of T cells in Graves' hyperthyroidism and ophthalmopathy. Study results and limitations: Most clonotypes expanded in the thyroid (above 0.001) were also present in blood. With a median lead of about 6.9 months before onset, the model predicted ophthalmopathy.

Across 18 months, stable Graves' hyperthyroidism was marked by no progression to ophthalmopathy. The authors took PBMCs from roughly 10 ml fresh peripheral blood. The source material, RNA transcripts, was used to amplify TCR beta CDR3 regions. In the first-round RT-PCR of the TCR CDR3, the HTBI primer set was used. TCRdb processed the multiplex PCR reads anew with MiXCR; each CDR3 protein has one entry. The table records hundreds of thousands of distinct CDR3 sequences, approximately 14% of them present only once. In regard to this clonotype: The antigen remains undetermined.

There are 15 residues in the CDR3. With 7 bases clipped from V and 6 bases from J, the junction kept 9 bases outside the gene matches. CDR1 and CDR2 (germline): LNHDA, SQIVND (reference sequence). The chain employs TRBV19 and TRBJ2-2; 9 bases are shared with TRBD1. The clonotype was recovered from a woman under 30 with Graves' hyperthyroidism. The source material was blood. CDR3 sequence (DNA): TGTGCCAGTACCCCGCGGACAGGGGCGGCCGGGGAGCTGTTTTTT. Translating it yields CASTPRTGAAGELFF.